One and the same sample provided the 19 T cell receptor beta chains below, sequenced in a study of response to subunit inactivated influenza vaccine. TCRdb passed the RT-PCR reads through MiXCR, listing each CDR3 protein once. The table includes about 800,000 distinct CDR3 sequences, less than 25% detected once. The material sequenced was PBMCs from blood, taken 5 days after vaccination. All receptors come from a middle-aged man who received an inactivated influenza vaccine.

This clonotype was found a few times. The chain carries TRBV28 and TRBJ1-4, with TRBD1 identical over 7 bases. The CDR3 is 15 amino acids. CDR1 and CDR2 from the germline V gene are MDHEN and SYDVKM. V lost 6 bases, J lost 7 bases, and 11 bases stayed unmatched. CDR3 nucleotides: TGTGCCAGCAGGCGCGCCGACAGGGAGATTGAAAAACTGTTTTTT. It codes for CASRRADREIEKLFF. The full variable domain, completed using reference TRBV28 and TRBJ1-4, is DVKVTQSSRYLVKRTGEKVFLECVQDMDHENMFWYRQDPGLGLRLIYFSYDVKMKEKGDIPEGYSVSREKKERFSLILESASTNQTSMYLCASRRADREIEKLFFGSGTQLSVL.

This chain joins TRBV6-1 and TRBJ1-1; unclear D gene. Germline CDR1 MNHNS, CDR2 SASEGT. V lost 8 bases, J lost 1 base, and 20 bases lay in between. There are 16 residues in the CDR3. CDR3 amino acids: CASRFPLYGENTEAFF. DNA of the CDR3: TGTGCCAGCCGGTTCCCGTTATACGGCGAGAACACTGAAGCTTTCTTT.

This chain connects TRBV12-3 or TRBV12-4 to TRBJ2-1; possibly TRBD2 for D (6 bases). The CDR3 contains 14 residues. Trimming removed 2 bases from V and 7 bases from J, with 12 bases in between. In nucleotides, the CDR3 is TGTGCCAGCAGTTTAAAGCCAGGGAGGAATGAGCAGTTCTTC. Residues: CASSLKPGRNEQFF.

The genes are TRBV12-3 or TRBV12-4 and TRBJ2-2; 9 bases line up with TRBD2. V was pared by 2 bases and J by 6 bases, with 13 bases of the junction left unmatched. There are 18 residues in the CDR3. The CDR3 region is CASSLLSAGGLPPGELFF. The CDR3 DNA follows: TGTGCCAGCAGTTTATTGTCAGCGGGAGGCCTACCCCCCGGGGAGCTGTTTTTT.

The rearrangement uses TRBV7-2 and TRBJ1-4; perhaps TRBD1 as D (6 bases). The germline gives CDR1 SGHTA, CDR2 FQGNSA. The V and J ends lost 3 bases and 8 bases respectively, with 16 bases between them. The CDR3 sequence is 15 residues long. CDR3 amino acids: CASSFCGTPFEKLFF. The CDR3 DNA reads TGTGCCAGCAGCTTTTGCGGGACACCTTTCGAAAAACTGTTTTTT.

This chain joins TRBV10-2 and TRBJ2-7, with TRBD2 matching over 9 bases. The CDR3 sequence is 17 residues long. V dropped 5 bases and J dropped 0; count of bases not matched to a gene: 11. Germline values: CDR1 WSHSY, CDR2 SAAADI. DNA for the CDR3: TGCGCCAGCAGTAGGCTTAGCGGGAGTGCCACCTCCTACGAGCAGTACTTC. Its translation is CASSRLSGSATSYEQYF.

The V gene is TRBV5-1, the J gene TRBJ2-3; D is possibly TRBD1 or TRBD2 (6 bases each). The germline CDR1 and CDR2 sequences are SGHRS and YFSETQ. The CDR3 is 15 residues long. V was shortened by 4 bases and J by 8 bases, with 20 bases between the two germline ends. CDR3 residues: CASSPTSGAYVTQYF. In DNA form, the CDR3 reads TGCGCCAGCAGCCCCACCTCGGGGGCATATGTTACGCAGTATTTT.

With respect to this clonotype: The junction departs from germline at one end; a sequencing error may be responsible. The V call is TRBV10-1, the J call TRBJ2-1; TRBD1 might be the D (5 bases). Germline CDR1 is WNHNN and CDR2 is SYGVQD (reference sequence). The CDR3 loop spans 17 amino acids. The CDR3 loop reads CASSDPRALSSNNEQFF. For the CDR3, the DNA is TGCGCCAGCAGTGACCCCAGGGCCCTGAGCTCCAACAATGAGCAGTTCTTC.

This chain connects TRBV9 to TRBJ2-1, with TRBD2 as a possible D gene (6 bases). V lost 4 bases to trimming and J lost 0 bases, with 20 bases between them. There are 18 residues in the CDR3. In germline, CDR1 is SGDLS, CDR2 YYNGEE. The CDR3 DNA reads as TGTGCCAGCAGCCCGTGGGGGTTAGCGGAGGGCTCCTACAATGAGCAGTTCTTC. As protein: CASSPWGLAEGSYNEQFF.

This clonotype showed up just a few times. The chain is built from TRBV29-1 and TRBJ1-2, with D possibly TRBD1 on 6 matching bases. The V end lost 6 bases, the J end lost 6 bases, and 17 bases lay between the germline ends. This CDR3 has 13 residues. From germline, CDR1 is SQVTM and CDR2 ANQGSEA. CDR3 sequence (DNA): TGCAGCGTGGGAGGATTGGGGGGGCATGGCTACACCTTC. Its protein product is CSVGGLGGHGYTF.

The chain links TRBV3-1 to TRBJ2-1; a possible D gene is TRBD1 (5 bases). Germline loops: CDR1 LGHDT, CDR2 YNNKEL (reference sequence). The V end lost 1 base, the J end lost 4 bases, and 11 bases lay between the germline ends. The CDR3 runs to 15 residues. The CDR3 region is CASSQAGAFYNEQFF. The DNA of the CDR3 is TGTGCCAGCAGCCAAGCTGGGGCCTTTTACAATGAGCAGTTCTTC.

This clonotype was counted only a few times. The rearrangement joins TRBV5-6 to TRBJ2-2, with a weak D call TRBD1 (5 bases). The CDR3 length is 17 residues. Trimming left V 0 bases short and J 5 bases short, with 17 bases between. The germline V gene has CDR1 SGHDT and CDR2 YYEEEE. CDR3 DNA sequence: TGTGCCAGCAGCTTGGGGCCCACAGGCTTTAGGACCGGGGAGCTGTTTTTT. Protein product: CASSLGPTGFRTGELFF.

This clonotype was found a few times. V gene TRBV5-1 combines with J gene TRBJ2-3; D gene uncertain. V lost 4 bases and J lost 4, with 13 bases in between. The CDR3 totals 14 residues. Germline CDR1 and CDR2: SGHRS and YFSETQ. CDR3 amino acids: CASSIDGVADTQYF. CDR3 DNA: TGCGCCAGCAGCATTGACGGAGTGGCAGATACGCAGTATTTT.

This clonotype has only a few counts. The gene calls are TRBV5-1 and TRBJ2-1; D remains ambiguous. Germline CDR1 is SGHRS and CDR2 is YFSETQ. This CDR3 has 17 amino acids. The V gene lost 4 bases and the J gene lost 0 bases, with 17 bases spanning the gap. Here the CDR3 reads CASSLDFGVSSYNEQFF. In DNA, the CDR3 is TGCGCCAGCAGCCTCGACTTTGGGGTGAGCTCCTACAATGAGCAGTTCTTC.

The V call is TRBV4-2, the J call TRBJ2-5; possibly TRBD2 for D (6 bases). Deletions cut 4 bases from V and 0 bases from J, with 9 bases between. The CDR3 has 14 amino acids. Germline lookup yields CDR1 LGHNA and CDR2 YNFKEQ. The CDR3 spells CASSRDSHQETQYF. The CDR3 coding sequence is TGTGCCAGCAGCCGGGACTCCCACCAAGAGACCCAGTACTTC.

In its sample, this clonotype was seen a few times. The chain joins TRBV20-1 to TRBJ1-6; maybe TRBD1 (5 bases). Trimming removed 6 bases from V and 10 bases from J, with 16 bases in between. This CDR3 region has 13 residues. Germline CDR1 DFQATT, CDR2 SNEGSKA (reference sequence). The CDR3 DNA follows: TGCAGTGCCAAGTCAGGGTTGGGGTCACCCCTCCACTTT. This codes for CSAKSGLGSPLHF.

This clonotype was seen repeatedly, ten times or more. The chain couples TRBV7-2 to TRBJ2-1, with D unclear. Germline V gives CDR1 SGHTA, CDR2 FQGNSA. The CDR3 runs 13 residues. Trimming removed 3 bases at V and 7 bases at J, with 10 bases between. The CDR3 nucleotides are TGTGCCAGCAGCTTTTGGGGTGAGAATGAGCAGTTCTTC. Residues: CASSFWGENEQFF.

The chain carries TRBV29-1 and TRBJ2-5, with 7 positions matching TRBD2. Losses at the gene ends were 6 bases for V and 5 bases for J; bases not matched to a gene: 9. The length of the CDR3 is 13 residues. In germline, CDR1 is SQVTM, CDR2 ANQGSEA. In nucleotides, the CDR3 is TGCAGCGTACGACCGCGGGGGATCGAGACCCAGTACTTC. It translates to CSVRPRGIETQYF.

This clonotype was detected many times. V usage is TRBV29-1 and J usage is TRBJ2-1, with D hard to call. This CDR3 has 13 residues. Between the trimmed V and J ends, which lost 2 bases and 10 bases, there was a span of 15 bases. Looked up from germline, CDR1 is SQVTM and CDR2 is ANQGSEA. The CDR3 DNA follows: TGCAGCGTTGAAATAGCAGCTAGATGGGAGCAGTTCTTC. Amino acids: CSVEIAARWEQFF.